The rows below give T cell receptor beta chains drawn from one sample of a study of blood T cells in healthy people across ages. TCRdb processed the 5' RACE reads anew with MiXCR; each CDR3 protein has one entry. The sample includes roughly 2 million distinct CDR3 sequences, roughly 49% of them seen just once. The sample consisted of blood. These TCRs come from a woman aged 40-49 years in good health. Each CDR3 is given with its conserved first and last residue. Each record gives: V gene, clone size, CDR3 protein. Clone size, where shown, is once, few, many, or a class for clones that have expanded.

v_call: TRBV20-1; clone_size: few; cdr3_aa: CSASPGGSYEKLFF
v_call: TRBV12-3/TRBV12-4; clone_size: -; cdr3_aa: CASSLEHPYGYTF
v_call: TRBV10-3; clone_size: few; cdr3_aa: CATNDRGLGYEQYF
v_call: TRBV4-3; clone_size: few; cdr3_aa: CASSPSLGSAFDTQYF
v_call: TRBV6-5; clone_size: few; cdr3_aa: CASASRAGPTDTQYF
v_call: TRBV7-2; clone_size: few; cdr3_aa: CASSLEIAGGKFF
v_call: TRBV20-1; clone_size: -; cdr3_aa: CSARTDTGNEQFF
v_call: TRBV15; clone_size: few; cdr3_aa: CATSTGSGDTQYF
v_call: TRBV9; clone_size: -; cdr3_aa: CASSVATGVTEAFF
v_call: TRBV7-2; clone_size: -; cdr3_aa: CASSFYIGTGETQYF
v_call: TRBV24-1; clone_size: -; cdr3_aa: CATSDDTSSTQYF
v_call: TRBV27; clone_size: few; cdr3_aa: CASSSPGEGETQYF
v_call: TRBV20-1; clone_size: -; cdr3_aa: CSARGVLGYEQYF
v_call: TRBV24-1; clone_size: few; cdr3_aa: CATAGGEETQYF
v_call: TRBV25-1; clone_size: few; cdr3_aa: CASSDTQGYGTDTQYF
v_call: TRBV7-2; clone_size: -; cdr3_aa: CASSLDFWDTQYF
v_call: TRBV15; clone_size: -; cdr3_aa: CATSRGQGNLETQYF
v_call: TRBV4-3; clone_size: few; cdr3_aa: CASSQEGTESYEQYF
v_call: TRBV15; clone_size: -; cdr3_aa: CATSAGGGETYGYTF
v_call: TRBV29-1; clone_size: -; cdr3_aa: CSGFSGNEQFF
v_call: TRBV7-9; clone_size: -; cdr3_aa: CASSSTGIGQPQHF
v_call: TRBV4-3; clone_size: -; cdr3_aa: CASSQVSGPLTYEQYF
v_call: TRBV28; clone_size: -; cdr3_aa: CASTRTPLKQYF
v_call: TRBV28; clone_size: -; cdr3_aa: CASSTPISRETQYF
v_call: TRBV29-1; clone_size: few; cdr3_aa: CSDGQGQDTQYF
v_call: TRBV7-3; clone_size: -; cdr3_aa: CASSTKGLAGGTDTQYF
v_call: TRBV6-5; clone_size: few; cdr3_aa: CASSFHPRDRDKKAYNEQFF
v_call: TRBV7-2; clone_size: -; cdr3_aa: CASDVGLANQPQHF